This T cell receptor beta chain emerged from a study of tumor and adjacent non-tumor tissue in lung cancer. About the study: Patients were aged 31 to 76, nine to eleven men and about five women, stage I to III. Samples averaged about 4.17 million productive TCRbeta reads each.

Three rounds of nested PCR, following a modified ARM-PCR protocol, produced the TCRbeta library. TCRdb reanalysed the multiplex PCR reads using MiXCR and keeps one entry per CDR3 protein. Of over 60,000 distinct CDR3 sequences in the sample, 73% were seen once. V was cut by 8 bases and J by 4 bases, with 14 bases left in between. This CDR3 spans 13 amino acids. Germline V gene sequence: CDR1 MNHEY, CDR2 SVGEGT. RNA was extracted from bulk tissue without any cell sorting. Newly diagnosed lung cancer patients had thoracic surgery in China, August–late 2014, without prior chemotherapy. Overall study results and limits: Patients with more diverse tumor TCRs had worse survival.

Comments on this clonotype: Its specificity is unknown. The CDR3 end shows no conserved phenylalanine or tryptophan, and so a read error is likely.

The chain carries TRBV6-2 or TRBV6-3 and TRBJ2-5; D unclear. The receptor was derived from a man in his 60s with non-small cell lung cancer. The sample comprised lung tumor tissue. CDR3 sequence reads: CASGPITAETQYL. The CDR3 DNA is TGTGCCAGCGGCCCTATTACTGCAGAGACCCAGTACCTC.